This T cell receptor (beta chain) came from a study of T cell responses to AZD1222 COVID-19 vaccine. Assay: immunoSEQ multiplex PCR; the TCRdb copy retains only in-frame clones and omits some. Of around 160,000 clones listed, just over 90% are singletons. V lost 1 base, J lost 5 bases, and 17 bases lay in between. Looked up from germline, CDR1 is SGHAT and CDR2 is FQNNGV. CDR3 length: 17 residues. Details on this clone: Antigen: not known.

Notes on the study in general: Nearly half of spike-specific TCRs reportedly target unmutated variant regions. Spike-wide coverage was observed for vaccine-associated CD4 TCRs, with dominant responses at 160-218 and 743-854. Only a handful of people who got AZD1222 tested seropositive at baseline.

The V gene is TRBV11-2, the J gene TRBJ2-2; D is perhaps TRBD1 (5 bases). The specimen comprised peripheral blood, sampled on day 0 of MenACWY control vaccination. The sequence was obtained from an adult in good health. CDR3 sequence: CASSLVRGRVGTGELFF. CDR3 bases: TGTGCCAGCAGCTTAGTTAGGGGCCGGGTAGGAACCGGGGAGCTGTTTTTT.